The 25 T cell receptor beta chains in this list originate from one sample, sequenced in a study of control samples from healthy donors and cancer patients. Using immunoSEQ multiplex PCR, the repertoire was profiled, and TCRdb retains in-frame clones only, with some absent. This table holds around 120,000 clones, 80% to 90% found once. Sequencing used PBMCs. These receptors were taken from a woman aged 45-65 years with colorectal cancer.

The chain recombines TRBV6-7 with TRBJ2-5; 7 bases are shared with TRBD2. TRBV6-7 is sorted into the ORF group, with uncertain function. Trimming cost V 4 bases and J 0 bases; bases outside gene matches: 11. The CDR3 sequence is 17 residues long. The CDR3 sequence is CASSFSFLAEYQETQYF. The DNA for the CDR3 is TGTGCCAGCAGTTTCAGTTTCCTAGCGGAGTACCAAGAGACCCAGTACTTC.

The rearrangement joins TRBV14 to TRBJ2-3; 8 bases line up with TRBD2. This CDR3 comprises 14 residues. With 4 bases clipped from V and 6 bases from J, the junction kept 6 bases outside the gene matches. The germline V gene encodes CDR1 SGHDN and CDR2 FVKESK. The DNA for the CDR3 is TGTGCCAGCAGCCCGAGCGGGAGATACGATACGCAGTATTTT. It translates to CASSPSGRYDTQYF.

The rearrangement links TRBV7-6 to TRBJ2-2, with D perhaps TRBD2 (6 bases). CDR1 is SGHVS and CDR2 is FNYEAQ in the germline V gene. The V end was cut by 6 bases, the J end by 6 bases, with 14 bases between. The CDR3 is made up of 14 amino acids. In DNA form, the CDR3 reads TGTGCCAGCAGTCCTCGGGGGAGAGCCGGGGAGCTGTTTTTT. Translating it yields CASSPRGRAGELFF.

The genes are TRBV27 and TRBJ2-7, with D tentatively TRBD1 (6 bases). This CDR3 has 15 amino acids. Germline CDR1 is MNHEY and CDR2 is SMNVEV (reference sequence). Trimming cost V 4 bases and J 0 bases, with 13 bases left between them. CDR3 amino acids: CASSSGTSSSYEQYF. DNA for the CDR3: TGTGCCAGCAGTTCGGGGACATCTAGCTCCTACGAGCAGTACTTC.

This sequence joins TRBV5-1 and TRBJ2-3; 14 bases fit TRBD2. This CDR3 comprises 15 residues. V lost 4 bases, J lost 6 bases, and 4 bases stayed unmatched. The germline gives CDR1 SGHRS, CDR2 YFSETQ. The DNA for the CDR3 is TGCGCCAGCAGCATGGGACTAGCGGGAGCTGATACGCAGTATTTT. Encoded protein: CASSMGLAGADTQYF.

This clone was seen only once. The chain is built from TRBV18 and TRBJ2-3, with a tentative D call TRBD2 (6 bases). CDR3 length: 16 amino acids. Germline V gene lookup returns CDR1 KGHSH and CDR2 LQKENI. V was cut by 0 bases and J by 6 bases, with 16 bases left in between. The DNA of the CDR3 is TGTGCCAGCTCACCACCGTTTAGCGGAGAGGAGGATACGCAGTATTTT. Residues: CASSPPFSGEEDTQYF.

CDR3 coding DNA: TGTGCCAGCACTGGGCTAAGAGGGGGGGGCGAGCAGTACTTC. Encoded protein: CASTGLRGGGEQYF. The V gene is TRBV2, the J gene TRBJ2-7; perhaps TRBD2 as D (7 bases). Germline V lookup: CDR1 SNHLY, CDR2 FYNNEI. The CDR3 is 14 amino acids. V lost 7 bases and J 6 bases, leaving 19 bases between the germline ends.

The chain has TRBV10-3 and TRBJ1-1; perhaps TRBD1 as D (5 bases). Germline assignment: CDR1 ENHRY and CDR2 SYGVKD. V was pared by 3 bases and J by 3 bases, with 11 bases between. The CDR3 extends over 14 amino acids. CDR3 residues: CAISDGSGYTEAFF. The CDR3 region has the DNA TGTGCCATCAGTGACGGGTCAGGGTACACTGAAGCTTTCTTT.

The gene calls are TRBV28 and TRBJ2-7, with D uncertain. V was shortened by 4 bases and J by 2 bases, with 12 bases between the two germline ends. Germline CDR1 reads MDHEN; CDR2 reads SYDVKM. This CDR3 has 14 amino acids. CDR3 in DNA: TGTGCCAGCAGTTCCCGGGTATTCGCCTACGAGCAGTACTTC. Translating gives CASSSRVFAYEQYF. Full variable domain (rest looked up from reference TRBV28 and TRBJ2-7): DVKVTQSSRYLVKRTGEKVFLECVQDMDHENMFWYRQDPGLGLRLIYFSYDVKMKEKGDIPEGYSVSREKKERFSLILESASTNQTSMYLCASSSRVFAYEQYFGPGTRLTVT.

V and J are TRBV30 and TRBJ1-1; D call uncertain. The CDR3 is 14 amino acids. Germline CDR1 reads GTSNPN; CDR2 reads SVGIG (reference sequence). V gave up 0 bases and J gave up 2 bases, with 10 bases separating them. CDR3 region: CAWSVDGQNTEAFF. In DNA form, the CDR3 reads TGTGCCTGGAGTGTGGACGGTCAAAACACTGAAGCTTTCTTT.

The CDR3: CASSSPAGSYNEQFF. In DNA form, the CDR3 reads TGTGCCAGCAGCTCCCCAGCGGGGTCCTACAATGAGCAGTTCTTC. The rearrangement links TRBV11-3 to TRBJ2-1; 7 bases line up with TRBD2. In germline, CDR1 is SGHNT, CDR2 YENEEA. The ends lost 4 bases at V and 1 base at J; junction bases unmatched: 4. The CDR3 totals 15 residues.

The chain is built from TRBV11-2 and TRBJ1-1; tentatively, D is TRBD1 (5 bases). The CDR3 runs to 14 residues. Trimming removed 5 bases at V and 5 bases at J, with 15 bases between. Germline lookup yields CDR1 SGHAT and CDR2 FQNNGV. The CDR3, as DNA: TGTGCCAGCAGCCCTGGGGGGTTTGGGACTGAAGCTTTCTTT. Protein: CASSPGGFGTEAFF. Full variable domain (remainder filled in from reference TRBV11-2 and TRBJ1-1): EAGVAQSPRYKIIEKRQSVAFWCNPISGHATLYWYQQILGQGPKLLIQFQNNGVVDDSQLPKDRFSAERLKGVDSTLKIQPAKLEDSAVYLCASSPGGFGTEAFFGQGTRLTVV.

DNA of the CDR3: TGTGCCAGCAGCGCCGCTGGACGGAGCTATGGCTACACCTTC. Translated: CASSAAGRSYGYTF. V is TRBV5-8 and J is TRBJ1-2; D remains ambiguous. Trimming removed 4 bases from V and 4 bases from J, with 14 bases in between. In germline, CDR1 is SGHTS, CDR2 YDEGEE. This CDR3 spans 14 amino acids.

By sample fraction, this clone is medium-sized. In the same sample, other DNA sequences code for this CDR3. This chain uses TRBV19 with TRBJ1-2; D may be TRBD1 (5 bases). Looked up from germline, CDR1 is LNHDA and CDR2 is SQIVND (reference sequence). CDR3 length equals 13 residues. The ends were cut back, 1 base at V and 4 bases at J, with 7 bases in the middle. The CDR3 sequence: CASSIGTGYGYTF. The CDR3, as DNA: TGTGCCAGTAGTATAGGAACAGGCTATGGCTACACCTTC.

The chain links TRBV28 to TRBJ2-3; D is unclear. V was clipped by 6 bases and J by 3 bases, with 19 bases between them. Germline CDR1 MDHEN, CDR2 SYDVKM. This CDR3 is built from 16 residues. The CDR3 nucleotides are TGTGCCAGCAGCCAGCCCTCAGGACCAGGAACAGATACGCAGTATTTT. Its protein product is CASSQPSGPGTDTQYF.

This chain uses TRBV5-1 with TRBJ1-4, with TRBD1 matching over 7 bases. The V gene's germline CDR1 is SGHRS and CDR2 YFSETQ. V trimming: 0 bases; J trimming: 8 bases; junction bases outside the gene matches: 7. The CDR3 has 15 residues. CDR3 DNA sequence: TGCGCCAGCAGCTTGGAGGCAGGGGGTCGAGAAAAACTGTTTTTT. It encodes CASSLEAGGREKLFF.

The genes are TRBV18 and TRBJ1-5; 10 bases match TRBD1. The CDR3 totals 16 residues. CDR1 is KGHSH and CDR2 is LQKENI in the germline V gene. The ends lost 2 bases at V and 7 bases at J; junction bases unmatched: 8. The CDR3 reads CASSPWTGQGRQPQHF. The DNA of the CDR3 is TGTGCCAGCTCACCATGGACGGGACAGGGGAGGCAGCCCCAGCATTTT.

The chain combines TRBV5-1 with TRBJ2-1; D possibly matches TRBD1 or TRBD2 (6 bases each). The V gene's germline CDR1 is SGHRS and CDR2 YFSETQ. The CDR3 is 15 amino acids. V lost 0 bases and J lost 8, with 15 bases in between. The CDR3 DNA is TGCGCCAGCAGCTTGGGGACCGGGGGCGTGGATGAGCAGTTCTTC. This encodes CASSLGTGGVDEQFF.

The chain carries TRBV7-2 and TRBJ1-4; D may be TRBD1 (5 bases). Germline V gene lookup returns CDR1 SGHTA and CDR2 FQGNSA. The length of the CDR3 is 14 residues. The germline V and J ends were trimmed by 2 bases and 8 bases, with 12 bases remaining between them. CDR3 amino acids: CASSLREQGEKLFF. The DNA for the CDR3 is TGTGCCAGCAGCTTACGGGAGCAGGGAGAAAAACTGTTTTTT. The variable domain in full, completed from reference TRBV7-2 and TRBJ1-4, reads GAGVSQSPSNKVTEKGKDVELRCDPISGHTALYWYRQSLGQGLEFLIYFQGNSAPDKSGLPSDRFSAERTGGSVSTLTIQRTQQEDSAVYLCASSLREQGEKLFFGSGTQLSVL.

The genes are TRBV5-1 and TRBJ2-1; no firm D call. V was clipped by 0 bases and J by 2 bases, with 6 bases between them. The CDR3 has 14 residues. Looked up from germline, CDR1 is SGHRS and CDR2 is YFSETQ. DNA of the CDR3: TGCGCCAGCAGCTTGGATGGGCCCTACAATGAGCAGTTCTTC. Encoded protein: CASSLDGPYNEQFF.

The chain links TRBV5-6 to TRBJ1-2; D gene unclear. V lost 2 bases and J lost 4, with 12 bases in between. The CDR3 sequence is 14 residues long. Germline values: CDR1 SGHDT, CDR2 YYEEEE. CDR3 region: CASSFKGNGYGYTF. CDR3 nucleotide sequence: TGTGCCAGCAGCTTTAAGGGAAATGGCTATGGCTACACCTTC.

The DNA for the CDR3 is TGTGCCAGCAGCCTTAACCCGGGCTTCTCCTACAATGAGCAGTTCTTC. It is translated as CASSLNPGFSYNEQFF. The V gene is TRBV9, the J gene TRBJ2-1; D uncertain. V shed 4 bases and J shed 0 bases, with 14 bases lying between them. The CDR3 totals 16 residues. CDR1 and CDR2 (germline): SGDLS, YYNGEE.

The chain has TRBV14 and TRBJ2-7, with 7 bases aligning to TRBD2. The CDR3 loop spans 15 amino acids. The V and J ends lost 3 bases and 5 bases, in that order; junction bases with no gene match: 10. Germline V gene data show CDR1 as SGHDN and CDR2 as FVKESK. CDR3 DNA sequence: TGTGCCAGCAGCCAGGTGGGAGGGAGCTTCCACGAGCAGTACTTC. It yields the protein CASSQVGGSFHEQYF.

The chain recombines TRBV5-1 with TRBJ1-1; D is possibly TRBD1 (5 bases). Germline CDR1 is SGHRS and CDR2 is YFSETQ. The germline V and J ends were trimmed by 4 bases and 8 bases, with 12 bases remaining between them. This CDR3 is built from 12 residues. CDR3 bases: TGCGCCAGCAGCCCGGACGGGGGGGAAGCTTTCTTT. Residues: CASSPDGGEAFF.

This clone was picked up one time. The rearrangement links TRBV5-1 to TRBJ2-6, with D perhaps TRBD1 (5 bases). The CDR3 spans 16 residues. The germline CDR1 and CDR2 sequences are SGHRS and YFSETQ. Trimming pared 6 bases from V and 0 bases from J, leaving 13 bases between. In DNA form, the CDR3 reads TGCGCCAGCAACCTCAGACAGAACTCTGGGGCCAACGTCCTGACTTTC. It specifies CASNLRQNSGANVLTF.